This TCR beta chain was sequenced during a study of blood T cell repertoires in COVID-19. Across the study: Spain, Italy and the United States supplied samples that represented acute and convalescent COVID-19. Sources were T cells, B-cell-depleted T cells, or PBMCs; the material itself was cDNA or gDNA.

Study processing details: By means of reference gene primer amplification, nucleated cell counts were estimated. Assay: immunoSEQ multiplex PCR; the TCRdb copy retains only in-frame clones and omits some. V and J calls and clone size are as listed in that table; D and trimming were resolved from the DNA. The sample records under 350,000 clones, around 86% being singletons. V gave up 2 bases and J gave up 5 bases; unmatched junction bases: 16. Germline CDR1 SGHKS, CDR2 YYEKEE (reference sequence). The CDR3 is made up of 18 amino acids. The receptor comes from a man between 18 and 29 years old with active or convalescent COVID-19. Input material: peripheral blood. The V call is TRBV5-5, the J call TRBJ2-5, with 9 bases lining up with TRBD1. The CDR3 loop is CASSLERTETGGFETQYF. CDR3 in DNA: TGTGCCAGCAGCTTAGAGAGGACCGAAACAGGGGGCTTCGAGACCCAGTACTTC.